This TCR beta chain was sequenced during a study of cytomegalovirus exposure and HLA in healthy donors. The PCR ran on 60 Vbeta and 13 Jbeta primers. Some clones are missing from TCRdb's copy, which holds only in-frame ones; the method was immunoSEQ multiplex PCR. The table has under 70,000 clones, about 67% seen once. Turning to this clone: The antigen remains undetermined. Germline and junction disagree at one end, which may indicate a read error.

Findings and limits, study-wide: The authors listed 164 TCR beta chains as cytomegalovirus-associated.

CDR1 is SSHAT and CDR2 is FNYEAQ in the germline V gene (reference sequence). The CDR3 has 13 amino acids. Donors sampled were nominally healthy, though unrecorded immune exposures were likely. This chain uses TRBV7-7 with TRBJ1-1; D is undetermined. The sample was PBMCs. The TCR originated in a man aged 35 to 55 in good health and CMV-seropositive. The CDR3 spells CASSRDRNTEAFF. The CDR3, as DNA: TGTGCTAGCAGCAGAGATCGTAACACTGAAGCTTTCTTT.